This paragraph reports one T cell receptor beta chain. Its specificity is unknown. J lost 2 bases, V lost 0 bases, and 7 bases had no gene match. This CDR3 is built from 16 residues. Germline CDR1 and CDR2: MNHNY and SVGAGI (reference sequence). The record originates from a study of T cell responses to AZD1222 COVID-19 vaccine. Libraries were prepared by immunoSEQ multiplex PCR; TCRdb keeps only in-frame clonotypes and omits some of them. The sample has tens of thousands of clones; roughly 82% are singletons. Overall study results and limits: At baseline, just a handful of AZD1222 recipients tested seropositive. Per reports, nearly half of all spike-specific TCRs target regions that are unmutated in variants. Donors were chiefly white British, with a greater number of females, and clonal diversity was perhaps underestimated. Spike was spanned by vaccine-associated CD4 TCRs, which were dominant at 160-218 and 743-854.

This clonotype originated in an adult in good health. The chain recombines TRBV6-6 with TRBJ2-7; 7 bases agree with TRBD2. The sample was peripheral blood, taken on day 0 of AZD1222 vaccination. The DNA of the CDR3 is TGTGCCAGCAGTTACTCGGGGGAGGGATCCGCCTACGAGCAGTACTTC. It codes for CASSYSGEGSAYEQYF.